This T cell receptor beta chain was sequenced during a study of vaccination effects on CD4 cells after COVID-19. Assay used: immunoSEQ multiplex PCR; TCRdb lists only in-frame clones, some missing. The sample lists 50,000 to 70,000 clones, approximately 72% occurring once. Once cultured for roughly ten days, the cells underwent separation to obtain CD4+ T cells. Germline lookup yields CDR1 SGHKS and CDR2 YYEKEE (reference sequence). Trimming removed 4 bases from V and 5 bases from J; junction bases left unmatched: 4. The CDR3 consists of 14 residues. As for this clone: Antigen unknown.

Specimen: CD4+ T cells from PBMCs cultured without peptide, collected before COVID-19 vaccination. This chain uses TRBV5-5 with TRBJ2-7, with 12 bases aligning to TRBD1. The receptor comes from a human donor who had a prior SARS-CoV-2 infection. DNA for the CDR3: TGTGCCAGCAGCCCACGGGACAGGGGGCACGAGCAGTACTTC. Its protein product is CASSPRDRGHEQYF.